A single sample is the source of the 5 T cell receptor beta chains below, sequenced in a study of Graves' ophthalmopathy and Graves' hyperthyroidism. Using RNA transcripts, the TCR beta CDR3 regions were amplified. After a first-round RT-PCR with HTBI primers, a second-round multiplex PCR was run. TCRdb ran MiXCR on the multiplex PCR reads and lists one entry per CDR3 protein. Of about 380,000 distinct CDR3 sequences listed, over 15% are singletons. Sequencing was carried out using peripheral blood. The receptors shown here come from a woman between 18 and 30 years old with stable Graves' hyperthyroidism.

This clonotype was recorded many times. The chain uses TRBV7-3 and TRBJ2-5; D gene uncertain. CDR1 and CDR2 (germline): SGHTA, FQGTGA. Trimming pared 3 bases from V and 5 bases from J, leaving 16 bases between. The CDR3 extends over 15 amino acids. The CDR3 DNA sequence: TGTGCCAGCAGCTTGGGTTTGTCAAATGGGGAGACCCAGTACTTC. Translated: CASSLGLSNGETQYF.

This clonotype appeared many times. V is TRBV9 and J is TRBJ1-6; maybe TRBD1 (5 bases). CDR3 length equals 15 residues. Germline CDR1 is SGDLS and CDR2 is YYNGEE. Trimming shortened V by 3 bases and J by 9 bases, and 16 bases separated the two germline ends. DNA for the CDR3: TGTGCCAGCAGCGAGAACCAGGGCCGATCTTCACCCCTCCACTTT. It translates to CASSENQGRSSPLHF.

This clonotype was seen at least ten times. The genes are TRBV25-1 and TRBJ2-7; D uncertain. Germline V CDR1 and CDR2: MGHDK, SYGVNS. CDR3 length: 14 amino acids. V lost 2 bases and J 4 bases, leaving 12 bases between the germline ends. CDR3 coding DNA: TGTGCCAGCAGTGAAGGTAGTCTACCATACGAGCAGTACTTC. This gives the protein CASSEGSLPYEQYF.

This clonotype was seen more than once but under ten times. The chain employs TRBV7-8 and TRBJ2-3, with D perhaps matching TRBD2 (5 bases). CDR1 and CDR2 from the germline V gene are SGHVS and FQNEAQ. V shed 5 bases and J shed 2 bases, with 17 bases lying between them. This CDR3 comprises 16 residues. The DNA for the CDR3 is TGTGCCAGCAGCGGGCCCCAAGCGGAGAACACAGATACGCAGTATTTT. The encoded protein is CASSGPQAENTDTQYF.

This clonotype was observed a handful of times. The chain is built from TRBV11-1 and TRBJ2-5; 13 positions match TRBD2. The CDR3 is 18 residues long. V trimming: 5 bases; J trimming: 4 bases; junction bases outside the gene matches: 13. Germline CDR1 reads SGHAT; CDR2 reads FQDESV (reference sequence). CDR3 bases: TGTGCCAGCAGCCTTCTCGGACTAGCGGGGGCCCGGGGAGAGACCCAGTACTTC. Translation gives CASSLLGLAGARGETQYF.